This T cell receptor (beta chain) was sequenced for a study of cytomegalovirus exposure and HLA in healthy donors. Study-wide findings and caveats: Rarity characterized most TCR sequences, yet some public TCRs appeared in many donors. Most likely, a cluster of highly shared sequence variants arose as a sequencing artifact.

A remark on this clone: Its specificity is unknown.

It was with 60 Vbeta and 13 Jbeta primers that the PCR ran. Assay used: immunoSEQ multiplex PCR; TCRdb lists only in-frame clones, some missing. The data show about 230,000 clones, 80% to 90% seen once. The CDR3 totals 15 residues. Germline V CDR1 and CDR2: SGDLS, YYNGEE. V lost 6 bases and J lost 4, with 16 bases in between. Source material: PBMCs. This TCR was recovered from a girl aged 2 to 10 in good health and CMV-seronegative. V is TRBV9 and J is TRBJ2-2; TRBD2 might be the D (6 bases). The chain's CDR3 is CASTFGGTVTGELFF. The CDR3 DNA follows: TGTGCCAGCACCTTTGGGGGGACCGTCACCGGGGAGCTGTTTTTT.